This TCR beta chain appears in the sequencing data of a study of shared clonotypes between healthy human individuals. About the research overall: Serving as donors were a couple of women and three men, whose ages spanned 18 to 49.

Genomic DNA of unsorted samples came from tens of millions of PBMCs. This clone was seen at least ten times. The antigen remains undetermined. Other DNA sequences in this specimen translate into the identical CDR3. Study-wide findings and caveats: Deeper or shallower sequencing was expected to change how clonotypes are shared among donors.

Sequencing used immunoSEQ multiplex PCR; TCRdb keeps in-frame clones, though not all of them. The profile covers roughly 490,000 clones, with roughly four fifths appearing a single time and roughly 13% taken by the ten largest. The CDR3 has 12 amino acids. Germline lookup yields CDR1 ENHRY and CDR2 SYGVKD. V lost 3 bases and J 2 bases, leaving 1 base between the germline ends. The TCR was taken from a woman in her thirties or forties in good health. Some clones in this sample may be carry-over from other donors' samples. The genes are TRBV10-3 and TRBJ2-2; D is ambiguous. Sequenced sample: PBMCs. CDR3 bases: TGTGCCATCAGTGAAAACACCGGGGAGCTGTTTTTT. Protein: CAISENTGELFF.